Listed here are 24 T cell receptor beta chains from one sample, sequenced in a study of shared clonotypes between healthy human individuals. The assay was immunoSEQ multiplex PCR, and TCRdb's table has in-frame clones only and misses some. The table lists about 960,000 clones, about 80% of them singletons. The material sequenced was memory CD4+ T cells sorted from blood. Subset here: CD45RA-negative fraction. Receptors originate from a man younger than 30 in good health.

The chain combines TRBV7-2 with TRBJ1-5; no definite D call. Trimming took 5 bases from V and 6 from J, leaving 8 bases between them. The CDR3 is 12 residues long. Germline V gene data show CDR1 as SGHTA and CDR2 as FQGNSA. This chain's CDR3 is CASSNPGQPQHF. For the CDR3, the DNA is TGTGCCAGCAGCAACCCCGGTCAGCCCCAGCATTTT.

The V call is TRBV25-1, the J call TRBJ1-2, with D perhaps matching TRBD1 (5 bases). The CDR3 spans 14 residues. V was clipped by 4 bases and J by 2 bases, with 11 bases between them. Germline V gene sequence: CDR1 MGHDK, CDR2 SYGVNS. CDR3 residues: CASSAGDQNYGYTF. In DNA form, the CDR3 reads TGTGCCAGCAGTGCGGGGGACCAAAACTATGGCTACACCTTC.

The chain recombines TRBV23-1 with TRBJ1-2; 8 bases fit TRBD1. TRBV23-1 has ORF status, its function being uncertain. The CDR3 spans 14 residues. The V segment lost 3 bases and the J segment 6 bases; nucleotides outside the gene matches: 6. CDR3 amino acids: CASSQTRQGNGYTF. The DNA for the CDR3 is TGCGCCAGCAGTCAGACAAGACAGGGGAATGGCTACACCTTC.

This clone was recorded a few times. The rearrangement links TRBV29-1 to TRBJ1-6; the D gene is possibly TRBD1 (6 bases). The CDR3 has 12 amino acids. V was clipped by 6 bases and J by 7 bases, with 10 bases between them. CDR1 and CDR2 (germline): SQVTM, ANQGSEA. The CDR3 DNA is TGCAGCGTCCTCACAGGGAATTCACCCCTCCACTTT. Translation: CSVLTGNSPLHF. The full variable domain, its missing parts supplied by reference TRBV29-1 and TRBJ1-6, is SAVISQKPSRDICQRGTSLTIQCQVDSQVTMMFWYRQQPGQSLTLIATANQGSEATYESGFVIDKFPISRPNLTFSTLTVSNMSPEDSSIYLCSVLTGNSPLHFGNGTRLTVT.

This clone was detected once. The chain uses TRBV5-1 and TRBJ2-7; 10 bases map to TRBD1. The ends lost 6 bases at V and 2 bases at J; junction bases unmatched: 14. Germline lookup yields CDR1 SGHRS and CDR2 YFSETQ. This CDR3 region has 17 residues. The CDR3 loop reads CASTPTGGRLAAYEQYF. In DNA form, the CDR3 reads TGCGCCAGCACCCCGACAGGGGGCAGATTAGCGGCCTACGAGCAGTACTTC.

The chain links TRBV19 to TRBJ2-5; 7 positions match TRBD2. The V and J ends lost 7 bases and 2 bases, in that order; junction bases with no gene match: 4. Per the germline V gene, CDR1 is LNHDA and CDR2 is SQIVND (reference sequence). The CDR3 runs 13 residues. CDR3 in DNA: TGTGCCAGTAACAAGGGAGGGCAAGAGACCCAGTACTTC. It translates to CASNKGGQETQYF.

The sample holds one count of this clone. The J gene is TRBJ2-2, the V gene TRBV18; no clear D. CDR3 length equals 15 residues. Germline V CDR1 and CDR2: KGHSH, LQKENI. Trimming removed 3 bases from V and 2 bases from J, with 10 bases in between. Written as DNA, the CDR3 is TGTGCCAGCTCACCCGTCACGTTAAACACCGGGGAGCTGTTTTTT. It encodes CASSPVTLNTGELFF.

This rearrangement joins TRBV19 to TRBJ2-1; D may match TRBD1 or TRBD2 (6 bases each). Germline CDR1 reads LNHDA; CDR2 reads SQIVND (reference sequence). Trimming took 9 bases from V and 7 from J, leaving 19 bases between them. The CDR3 covers 14 residues. CDR3 residues: CASSIGGRENEQFF. CDR3 in DNA: TGTGCCAGCTCAATCGGGGGCCGGGAGAATGAGCAGTTCTTC.

This rearrangement joins TRBV5-1 to TRBJ2-1; 10 bases match TRBD2. Germline lookup yields CDR1 SGHRS and CDR2 YFSETQ. Trimming removed 0 bases from V and 4 bases from J; junction bases left unmatched: 7. The CDR3 is 17 residues long. CDR3 sequence reads: CASSLGILAGAYNEQFF. CDR3 coding DNA: TGCGCCAGCAGCTTGGGGATTCTAGCGGGGGCGTACAATGAGCAGTTCTTC.

The chain has TRBV7-9 and TRBJ1-4, with D tentatively TRBD1 (5 bases). This CDR3 has 14 amino acids. The germline gives CDR1 SEHNR, CDR2 FQNEAQ (reference sequence). V shed 5 bases and J shed 5 bases, with 12 bases lying between them. The CDR3 DNA is TGTGCCAGCAGCCTCGACAGCCGCAATGAAAAACTGTTTTTT. Translation gives CASSLDSRNEKLFF.

The gene calls are TRBV6-5 and TRBJ1-1; TRBD1 matches 10 bases. The CDR3 consists of 15 residues. The junction had 10 bases not matched to a gene; V was cut back by 7 bases and J by 5 bases. Per germline, CDR1 MNHEY and CDR2 SVGAGI. Here the CDR3 DNA reads TGTGCCAGCAACATAGGGACAGGGGTTCGGACTGAAGCTTTCTTT. It encodes CASNIGTGVRTEAFF.

A remark on this clone: The junction does not match germline at one end; this may be a read error. Within the sample, other DNA sequences also encode this same CDR3. This chain uses TRBV7-2 with TRBJ2-5; D is uncertain. Germline values: CDR1 SGHTA, CDR2 FQGNSA. The CDR3 contains 11 residues. The CDR3 loop is CASSWGETQYF. CDR3 DNA sequence: TGTGCCAGTAGCTGGGGAGAGACCCAGTACTTC.

This clone was counted ten times or more. The V call is TRBV7-2, the J call TRBJ1-2; D remains ambiguous. The CDR3 extends over 12 amino acids. Germline assignment: CDR1 SGHTA and CDR2 FQGNSA. The V end was cut by 6 bases, the J end by 8 bases, with 13 bases between. CDR3 residues: CASSVPLEGYTF. The CDR3 DNA sequence: TGTGCCAGCAGTGTCCCCCTTGAGGGCTACACCTTC.

The chain recombines TRBV12-5 with TRBJ2-1; 14 nucleotides line up with TRBD2. The V gene's germline CDR1 is LGHNT and CDR2 FRNRAP. This CDR3 has 15 residues. With 5 bases clipped from V and 8 bases from J, the junction kept 5 bases outside the gene matches. The chain's CDR3 is CASGPGTSGSHEQFF. CDR3 DNA: TGTGCTAGTGGTCCCGGGACTAGCGGGAGTCATGAGCAGTTCTTC.

V and J are TRBV6-1 and TRBJ2-3; TRBD2 matches at 8 bases. Germline-derived CDR1 and CDR2 are MNHNS and SASEGT. CDR3 length: 13 amino acids. Losses at the gene ends were 2 bases for V and 9 bases for J; bases not matched to a gene: 4. The CDR3 nucleotides are TGTGCCAGCAGTGAACAGGGCGGGGGGACGCAGTATTTT. Encoded protein: CASSEQGGGTQYF.

V is TRBV6-5 and J is TRBJ2-3; weak D call: TRBD1 (5 bases). The CDR3 is 13 residues long. V was cut by 7 bases and J by 1 base, with 9 bases left in between. Germline values: CDR1 MNHEY, CDR2 SVGAGI. This CDR3 is CASTARGTDTQYF. The CDR3 DNA sequence: TGTGCCAGCACGGCCAGGGGCACAGATACGCAGTATTTT.

The V call is TRBV27, the J call TRBJ1-1; 7 bases align to TRBD1. The V and J ends lost 4 bases and 0 bases, in that order; junction bases with no gene match: 11. Germline V lookup: CDR1 MNHEY, CDR2 SMNVEV (reference sequence). There are 17 residues in the CDR3. The CDR3 spells CASSSLRQQGMNTEAFF. The CDR3 nucleotides are TGTGCCAGCAGTTCCTTAAGGCAACAGGGGATGAACACTGAAGCTTTCTTT.

This clone was observed at least ten times. The V call is TRBV4-1, the J call TRBJ2-3; D possibly corresponds to TRBD2 (5 bases). From germline, CDR1 is MGHRA and CDR2 YSYEKL. Trimming left V 1 base short and J 5 bases short, with 19 bases between. This CDR3 has 17 residues. The CDR3 sequence: CASSQGRYSSLGDTQYF. DNA for the CDR3: TGCGCCAGCAGCCAAGGAAGGTATTCTAGCCTGGGAGATACGCAGTATTTT.

This chain joins TRBV6-5 and TRBJ2-5, with D hard to call. Trimming cost V 5 bases and J 4 bases, with 8 bases left between them. This CDR3 region has 12 residues. The V gene's germline CDR1 is MNHEY and CDR2 SVGAGI. The CDR3 region is CASSNPRETQYF. The CDR3 nucleotides read TGTGCCAGCAGTAACCCAAGAGAGACCCAGTACTTC.

Regarding this clone: The germline gene is not matched at one end of the junction; a read error may be the cause. The chain carries TRBV2 and TRBJ1-5; D unclear. The CDR3 runs 12 residues. Per the germline V gene, CDR1 is SNHLY and CDR2 is FYNNEI. The CDR3 sequence is CASREGNQPQHF. DNA of the CDR3: TGTGCCAGCAGAGAAGGCAATCAGCCCCAGCATTTT.

This clone turned up a few times. The V gene is TRBV5-4, the J gene TRBJ2-7; 7 bases align to TRBD2. The germline V gene encodes CDR1 SGHNT and CDR2 YYREEE (reference sequence). The CDR3 sequence is 14 residues long. V shed 3 bases, J shed 5 bases, and the junction held 8 bases outside the gene matches. Here the CDR3 reads CASSWLAVPNEQYF. The CDR3 coding sequence is TGTGCCAGCAGCTGGCTAGCGGTTCCCAACGAGCAGTACTTC. The full variable domain, rest sourced from reference TRBV5-4 and TRBJ2-7, is ETGVTQSPTHLIKTRGQQVTLRCSSQSGHNTVSWYQQALGQGPQFIFQYYREEENGRGNFPPRFSGLQFPNYSSELNVNALELDDSALYLCASSWLAVPNEQYFGPGTRLTVT.

This chain's CDR3 is CAISEGTGAFEKLFF. CDR3 nucleotide sequence: TGTGCCATCAGTGAGGGGACAGGGGCATTTGAAAAACTGTTTTTT. This sequence joins TRBV10-3 and TRBJ1-4, with 10 bases identical to TRBD1. Unmatched junction bases numbered 4, after V lost 2 bases and J lost 7 bases. CDR1 is ENHRY, CDR2 SYGVKD, per germline. This CDR3 has 15 residues.

This chain connects TRBV28 to TRBJ1-5, with 8 positions matching TRBD1. The CDR3 is made up of 15 amino acids. J was trimmed by 0 bases and V by 6 bases; bases with no gene match: 4. Germline CDR1 and CDR2: MDHEN and SYDVKM. DNA of the CDR3: TGTGCCAGCAGACCAGACAGGGGTAGCAATCAGCCCCAGCATTTT. This encodes CASRPDRGSNQPQHF.

The rearrangement uses TRBV7-6 and TRBJ1-5; 8 bases fit TRBD1. Germline lookup yields CDR1 SGHVS and CDR2 FNYEAQ. This CDR3 spans 15 amino acids. The J segment lost 0 bases and the V segment lost 5 bases, leaving 3 bases of the junction unmatched. CDR3 sequence (DNA): TGTGCCAGCAGCGTGACAGGGGATAGCAATCAGCCCCAGCATTTT. It encodes CASSVTGDSNQPQHF.